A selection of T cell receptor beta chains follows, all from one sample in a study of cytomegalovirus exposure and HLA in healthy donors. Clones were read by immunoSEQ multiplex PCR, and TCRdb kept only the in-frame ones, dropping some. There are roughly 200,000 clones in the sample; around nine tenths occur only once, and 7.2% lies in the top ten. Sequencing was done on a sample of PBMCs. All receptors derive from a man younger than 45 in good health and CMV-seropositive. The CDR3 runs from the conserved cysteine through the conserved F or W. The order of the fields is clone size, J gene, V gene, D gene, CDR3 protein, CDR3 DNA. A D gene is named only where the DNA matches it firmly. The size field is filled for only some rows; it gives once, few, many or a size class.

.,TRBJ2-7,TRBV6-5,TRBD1,CASSRTDRGEQYF,TGTGCCAGCAGTAGAACCGACAGGGGGGAGCAGTACTTC
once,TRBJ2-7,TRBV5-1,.,CASSYNRDSSYEQYF,TGCGCCAGCAGCTATAATAGAGACAGCAGCTACGAGCAGTACTTC
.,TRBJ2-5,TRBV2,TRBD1,CASSEHDSTTGTGEETQYF,TGTGCCAGCAGTGAACACGATTCGACCACCGGGACAGGGGAAGAGACCCAGTACTTC
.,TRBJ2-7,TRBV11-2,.,CASGQGLPYEQYF,TGTGCCAGCGGACAGGGACTACCGTACGAGCAGTACTTC
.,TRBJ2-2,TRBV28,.,CASSKVGELFF,TGTGCCAGCAGTAAAGTCGGGGAGCTGTTTTTT
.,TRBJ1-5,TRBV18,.,CASSNVGDDQPQHF,TGTGCCAGCTCCAACGTAGGGGACGATCAGCCCCAGCATTTT
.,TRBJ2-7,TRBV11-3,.,CASSYEGTDSSYEQYF,TGTGCCAGCAGCTACGAGGGGACGGATTCCTCCTACGAGCAGTACTTC
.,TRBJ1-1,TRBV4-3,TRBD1,CASSQDGGDSEAFF,TGCGCCAGCAGCCAAGATGGCGGGGACAGTGAAGCTTTCTTT
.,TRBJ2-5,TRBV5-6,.,CASSLGVGTTQYF,TGTGCCAGCAGCTTGGGTGTGGGGACGACCCAGTACTTC
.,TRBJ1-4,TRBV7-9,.,CASSPVGDATNEKLFF,TGTGCCAGCAGCCCGGTTGGGGATGCAACTAATGAAAAACTGTTTTTT